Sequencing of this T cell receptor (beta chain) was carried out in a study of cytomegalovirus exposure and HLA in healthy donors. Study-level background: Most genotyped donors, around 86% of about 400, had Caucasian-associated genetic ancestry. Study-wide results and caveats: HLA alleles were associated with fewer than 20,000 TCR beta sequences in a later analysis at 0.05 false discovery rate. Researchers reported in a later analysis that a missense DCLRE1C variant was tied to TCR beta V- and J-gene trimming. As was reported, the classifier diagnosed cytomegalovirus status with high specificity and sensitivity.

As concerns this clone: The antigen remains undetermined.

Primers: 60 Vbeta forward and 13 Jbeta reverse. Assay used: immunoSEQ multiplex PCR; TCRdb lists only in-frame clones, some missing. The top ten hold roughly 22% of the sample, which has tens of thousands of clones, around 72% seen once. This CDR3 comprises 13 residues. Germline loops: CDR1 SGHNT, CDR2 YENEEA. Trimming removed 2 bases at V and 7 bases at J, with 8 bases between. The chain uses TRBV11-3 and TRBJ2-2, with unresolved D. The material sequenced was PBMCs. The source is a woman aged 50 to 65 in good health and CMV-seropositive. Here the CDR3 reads CASSLTQIGELFF. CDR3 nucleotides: TGTGCCAGCAGCTTAACACAGATCGGGGAGCTGTTTTTT.